Shown below are 31 T cell receptor beta chains from a single sample sequenced in a study of T cell repertoires in cytomegalovirus infection. Via MiXCR, TCRdb re-called the reads, giving one row per CDR3 protein. The sample shows hundreds of thousands of distinct CDR3 sequences, about 39% of them seen only once. No antigen has been assigned to these receptors. Specimen: cultured PBMCs, collected from culture after CMV antigen stimulation. These receptors all come from a human donor in good health (CMV status not recorded). Some clones in this sample may be carry-over from other donors' samples.

The chain recombines TRBV18 with TRBJ2-6; unclear D gene. The germline CDR1 and CDR2 sequences are KGHSH and LQKENI. The germline V and J ends were trimmed by 4 bases and 2 bases, with 12 bases remaining between them. This CDR3 contains 16 residues. CDR3 amino acids: CASSLEGIPGANVLTF. The CDR3 DNA reads TGTGCCAGCTCACTCGAAGGGATACCTGGGGCCAACGTCCTGACTTTC.

This clonotype was seen a few times. This rearrangement joins TRBV6-2 or TRBV6-3 to TRBJ2-7; TRBD2 might be the D (5 bases). Looked up from germline, CDR1 is MNHEY and CDR2 is SVGEGT. V was trimmed by 5 bases and J by 5 bases, leaving 16 bases between them. The CDR3 loop spans 14 amino acids. The CDR3 loop reads CASSRGLEYHEQYF. The CDR3 nucleotides read TGTGCCAGCAGTCGGGGTCTGGAGTACCACGAGCAGTACTTC.

There are many counts of this clonotype. The rearrangement links TRBV4-2 to TRBJ2-7; TRBD1 matches at 7 bases. Germline lookup yields CDR1 LGHNA and CDR2 YNFKEQ. J was trimmed by 4 bases and V by 4 bases; bases with no gene match: 4. CDR3 length: 13 residues. DNA for the CDR3: TGTGCCAGCAGCCTTCTACAGGGGTACGAGCAGTACTTC. Translated, it gives CASSLLQGYEQYF.

The chain employs TRBV7-2 and TRBJ2-3; 9 nucleotides match TRBD1. Germline CDR1 and CDR2: SGHTA and FQGNSA. CDR3 length equals 14 residues. V shed 8 bases and J 5 bases; nucleotides not matched to a gene: 8. CDR3 coding DNA: TGTGCCAGCGCTATGGGACAGGGTGGAGATACGCAGTATTTT. Protein: CASAMGQGGDTQYF.

This sequence joins TRBV7-2 and TRBJ1-2; D is possibly TRBD1 (6 bases). Germline CDR1 reads SGHTA; CDR2 reads FQGNSA. With 7 bases removed from V and 3 bases from J, the gap between germline ends came to 9 bases. This CDR3 has 12 residues. The CDR3, as DNA: TGTGCCAGCACGGACAGATACTATGGCTACACCTTC. It encodes CASTDRYYGYTF.

A few counts support this clonotype. The chain employs TRBV7-8 and TRBJ2-3; possibly TRBD2 for D (5 bases). The CDR3 covers 15 residues. CDR1 is SGHVS, CDR2 FQNEAQ, per germline. With 5 bases removed from V and 0 bases from J, the gap between germline ends came to 12 bases. The chain's CDR3 is CASSGRVASTDTQYF. The CDR3 nucleotides read TGTGCCAGCAGCGGGCGGGTAGCTAGCACAGATACGCAGTATTTT.

The V gene is TRBV6-1, the J gene TRBJ1-1; unclear D gene. Germline-derived CDR1 and CDR2 are MNHNS and SASEGT. V was clipped by 1 base and J by 1 base, with 7 bases between them. The length of the CDR3 is 14 residues. The DNA for the CDR3 is TGTGCCAGCAGTGAAGAAGGGAGGAACACTGAAGCTTTCTTT. Translation gives CASSEEGRNTEAFF.

J is TRBJ2-7 and V is TRBV6-1, with TRBD2 identical over 10 bases. V lost 9 bases and J lost 3; bases outside the gene matches: 5. Germline assignment: CDR1 MNHNS and CDR2 SASEGT. This CDR3 contains 13 residues. The CDR3 protein is CARSGRACYEQYF. The CDR3 DNA sequence: TGTGCCAGGAGCGGGAGGGCCTGCTACGAGCAGTACTTC.

At least ten counts were recorded for this clonotype. This chain links TRBV7-2 with TRBJ2-5; D is unclear. Deletions cut 4 bases from V and 4 bases from J, with 16 bases between. This CDR3 spans 15 amino acids. The germline V gene has CDR1 SGHTA and CDR2 FQGNSA. CDR3: CASSYQLDRLETQYF. The DNA for the CDR3 is TGTGCCAGCAGCTACCAACTCGACCGGCTAGAGACCCAGTACTTC. Looking up the rest from reference TRBV7-2 and TRBJ2-5 gives the full variable domain: GAGVSQSPSNKVTEKGKDVELRCDPISGHTALYWYRQSLGQGLEFLIYFQGNSAPDKSGLPSDRFSAERTGGSVSTLTIQRTQQEDSAVYLCASSYQLDRLETQYFGPGTRLLVL.

CDR3 DNA: TGTGCCAGCAGGAGGACAGTAGCAGGAGAGACCCAGTACTTC. Encoded protein: CASRRTVAGETQYF. The rearrangement joins TRBV6-8 to TRBJ2-5; TRBD1 is a possible D gene (6 bases). The germline gives CDR1 MNHGY, CDR2 SAAAGT. The CDR3 covers 14 residues. Trimming removed 6 bases from V and 4 bases from J, with 15 bases in between.

There are a few counts of this clonotype. V gene TRBV12-3 or TRBV12-4 combines with J gene TRBJ1-3, with unresolved D. This CDR3 has 15 residues. The germline V and J ends were trimmed by 3 bases and 0 bases, with 9 bases remaining between them. In DNA form, the CDR3 reads TGTGCCAGCAGTTTTTACGGCATCTCTGGAAACACCATATATTTT. Residues: CASSFYGISGNTIYF.

The chain is built from TRBV7-9 and TRBJ1-2; D gene ambiguous. There are 15 residues in the CDR3. CDR1 is SEHNR and CDR2 is FQNEAQ in the germline V gene (reference sequence). V lost 4 bases and J lost 4, with 16 bases in between. The CDR3 protein is CASSSDRQVAYGYTF. DNA for the CDR3: TGTGCCAGCAGCTCGGACCGGCAGGTCGCCTATGGCTACACCTTC.

J is TRBJ2-5 and V is TRBV7-8, with TRBD2 matching 12 bases. Trimming at V came to 2 bases and at J to 4 bases, leaving 5 bases not matched to a gene. This CDR3 has 16 amino acids. Per the germline V gene, CDR1 is SGHVS and CDR2 is FQNEAQ. The CDR3 sequence is CASSLRLAGEGETQYF. In DNA, the CDR3 is TGTGCCAGCAGCTTAAGACTAGCGGGGGAGGGAGAGACCCAGTACTTC.

This clonotype was seen more than once but under ten times. V is TRBV19 and J is TRBJ2-3; D remains ambiguous. CDR1 and CDR2 (germline): LNHDA, SQIVND (reference sequence). The CDR3 covers 14 residues. V lost 10 bases and J 0 bases, leaving 14 bases between the germline ends. The CDR3 protein is CATRSTSSTDTQYF. CDR3 bases: TGTGCCACCCGAAGCACTTCTAGCACAGATACGCAGTATTTT.

This clonotype came up a few times. This sequence joins TRBV7-2 and TRBJ2-5; 7 nucleotides align to TRBD2. Per the germline V gene, CDR1 is SGHTA and CDR2 is FQGNSA. The V segment lost 0 bases and the J segment 4 bases; nucleotides outside the gene matches: 5. The CDR3 length is 15 residues. CDR3 sequence (DNA): TGTGCCAGCAGCTTAGCCCATGGGGGGGGAGAGACCCAGTACTTC. It codes for CASSLAHGGGETQYF.

A few counts support this clonotype. This chain uses TRBV7-9 with TRBJ1-1; 7 nucleotides line up with TRBD1. This CDR3 spans 22 amino acids. Germline CDR1 is SEHNR and CDR2 is FQNEAQ (reference sequence). Losses at the gene ends were 3 bases for V and 1 base for J; bases not matched to a gene: 26. The CDR3 sequence: CASSLSRLSGGTRRDRNTEAFF. CDR3 nucleotide sequence: TGTGCCAGCAGCTTGTCCCGCCTCTCCGGAGGGACGCGCCGGGACAGGAACACTGAAGCTTTCTTT.

J is TRBJ2-3 and V is TRBV4-2; D is unresolved. V lost 3 bases to trimming and J lost 4 bases, with 14 bases between them. This CDR3 is 15 amino acids long. Germline V CDR1 and CDR2: LGHNA, YNFKEQ. The CDR3 sequence: CASSQEKTEADTQYF. CDR3 DNA: TGTGCCAGCAGCCAGGAAAAAACCGAAGCAGATACGCAGTATTTT.

The V and J genes are TRBV6-5 and TRBJ2-5, with D maybe TRBD2 (5 bases). Between the trimmed V and J ends, which lost 2 bases and 1 base, there was a span of 8 bases. This CDR3 comprises 14 residues. Germline assignment: CDR1 MNHEY and CDR2 SVGAGI. In nucleotides, the CDR3 is TGTGCCAGCAGTTACGACCGGGGCCAAGAGACCCAGTACTTC. Encoded protein: CASSYDRGQETQYF.

The gene calls are TRBV2 and TRBJ1-1, with a tentative D call TRBD1 (5 bases). Germline V gives CDR1 SNHLY, CDR2 FYNNEI. The ends were cut back, 6 bases at V and 3 bases at J, with 14 bases in the middle. CDR3 length equals 14 residues. The CDR3 bases are TGTGCCAGCAGCCAGACAGTGAGGGACACTGAAGCTTTCTTT. It specifies CASSQTVRDTEAFF.

V usage is TRBV7-8 and J usage is TRBJ1-1; D is undetermined. The V end was cut by 1 base, the J end by 0 bases, with 9 bases between. The CDR3 contains 15 residues. Germline-derived CDR1 and CDR2 are SGHVS and FQNEAQ. The CDR3 DNA sequence: TGTGCCAGCAGCTTAGTTGGGTTCATGAACACTGAAGCTTTCTTT. It yields the protein CASSLVGFMNTEAFF.

The chain is built from TRBV5-6 and TRBJ2-3; D remains ambiguous. The CDR3 runs 18 residues. Per germline, CDR1 SGHDT and CDR2 YYEEEE. Trimming stripped 1 base from V and 4 bases from J, with 22 bases between. The CDR3, as DNA: TGTGCCAGCAGCTTGTTTGGACGAACGGTATCAATCGCAGATACGCAGTATTTT. Encoded protein: CASSLFGRTVSIADTQYF.

The chain recombines TRBV7-2 with TRBJ2-3; no clear D. The V and J ends lost 5 bases and 2 bases respectively, with 11 bases between them. The germline gives CDR1 SGHTA, CDR2 FQGNSA. This CDR3 is 14 amino acids long. CDR3 in DNA: TGTGCCAGCAGCCCGGATCCTCACACAGATACGCAGTATTTT. It codes for CASSPDPHTDTQYF.

The rearrangement uses TRBV7-9 and TRBJ1-2, with D possibly being TRBD1 (5 bases). The V gene lost 4 bases and the J gene lost 7 bases, with 10 bases spanning the gap. Germline loops: CDR1 SEHNR, CDR2 FQNEAQ (reference sequence). This CDR3 spans 12 amino acids. CDR3 sequence (DNA): TGTGCCAGCAGCTCCAGGGCCGGTGGCTACACCTTC. It yields the protein CASSSRAGGYTF.

This clonotype was seen just once. The chain has TRBV28 and TRBJ1-4; D might be TRBD1 (5 bases). This CDR3 has 14 amino acids. Germline V gene lookup returns CDR1 MDHEN and CDR2 SYDVKM. The germline V and J ends were trimmed by 7 bases and 7 bases, with 16 bases remaining between them. In nucleotides, the CDR3 is TGTGCCAGCAAATCCGGGGCTGGAGGTGAAAAACTGTTTTTT. Translation: CASKSGAGGEKLFF.

The chain couples TRBV7-7 to TRBJ1-2; tentative D call: TRBD1 (5 bases). The germline V gene encodes CDR1 SSHAT and CDR2 FNYEAQ (reference sequence). The CDR3 is 12 amino acids. V was pared by 1 base and J by 6 bases, with 6 bases between. The CDR3 DNA sequence: TGTGCCAGCAGCTTAGTCAGGGATGGCTACACCTTC. As protein: CASSLVRDGYTF. Drawing the rest from reference TRBV7-7 and TRBJ1-2, the complete variable domain is GAGVSQSPRYKVTKRGQDVTLRCDPISSHATLYWYQQALGQGPEFLTYFNYEAQPDKSGLPSDRFSAERPEGSISTLTIQRTEQRDSAMYRCASSLVRDGYTFGSGTRLTVV.

The CDR3 DNA reads as TGTGCCAGCAGCGGGACAGGGAGGGGGTACACTGAAGCTTTCTTT. Its protein is CASSGTGRGYTEAFF. This sequence joins TRBV6-1 and TRBJ1-1; 9 nucleotides agree with TRBD1. This CDR3 is built from 15 residues. The germline CDR1 and CDR2 sequences are MNHNS and SASEGT. V trimming: 6 bases; J trimming: 3 bases; junction bases outside the gene matches: 8.

This clonotype was found a few times. This chain joins TRBV11-2 and TRBJ2-3; D is undetermined. V lost 0 bases and J 6 bases, leaving 22 bases between the germline ends. In germline, CDR1 is SGHAT, CDR2 FQNNGV. The CDR3 totals 18 residues. CDR3 amino acids: CASSLEIGPVSQLDTQYF. The CDR3 nucleotides are TGTGCCAGCAGCTTAGAGATCGGCCCGGTGAGCCAATTGGATACGCAGTATTTT.

This clonotype appeared a single time. The chain links TRBV11-2 to TRBJ2-2; 7 positions match TRBD1. Trimming took 2 bases from V and 3 from J; bases not matched to a gene: 9. The CDR3 sequence is 17 residues long. CDR1 is SGHAT and CDR2 is FQNNGV in the germline V gene. Here the CDR3 reads CASSLHFRQGDTGELFF. DNA for the CDR3: TGTGCCAGCAGCTTACACTTTCGGCAGGGGGACACCGGGGAGCTGTTTTTT.

V and J are TRBV6-6 and TRBJ2-2; no clear D. The germline V gene has CDR1 MNHNY and CDR2 SVGAGI (reference sequence). The V end lost 0 bases, the J end lost 6 bases, and 11 bases lay between the germline ends. The CDR3 extends over 15 amino acids. CDR3 amino acids: CASSYSGDKPGELFF. CDR3 nucleotides: TGTGCCAGCAGTTACTCCGGAGACAAACCCGGGGAGCTGTTTTTT.

Written as DNA, the CDR3 is TGCGCCAGCAGCCAATTCGAGTCAACTAATGAAAAACTGTTTTTT. It is translated as CASSQFESTNEKLFF. This chain links TRBV4-3 with TRBJ1-4, with D unclear. This CDR3 has 15 amino acids. Germline CDR1 LGHNA, CDR2 YSLEER. V was pared by 2 bases and J by 0 bases, with 7 bases between.

This clonotype was counted only a few times. The chain has TRBV7-2 and TRBJ2-5; no clear D. V lost 5 bases, J lost 4 bases, and 5 bases lay in between. This CDR3 contains 11 residues. CDR1 SGHTA and CDR2 FQGNSA come from the germline V gene. The CDR3 is CASSNLETQYF. As DNA, the CDR3 is TGTGCCAGCAGCAACCTAGAGACCCAGTACTTC.